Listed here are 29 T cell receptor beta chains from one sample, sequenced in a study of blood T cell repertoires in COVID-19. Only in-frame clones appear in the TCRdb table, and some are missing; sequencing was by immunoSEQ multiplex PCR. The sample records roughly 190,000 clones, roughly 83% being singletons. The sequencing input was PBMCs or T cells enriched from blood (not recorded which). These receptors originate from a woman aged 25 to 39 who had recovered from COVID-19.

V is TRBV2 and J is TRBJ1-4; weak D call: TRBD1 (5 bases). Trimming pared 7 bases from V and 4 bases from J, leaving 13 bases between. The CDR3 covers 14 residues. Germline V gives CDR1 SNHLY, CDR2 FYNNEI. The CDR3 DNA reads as TGTGCCAGCAACGCAGGGCACCTTAATGAAAAACTGTTTTTT. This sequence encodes CASNAGHLNEKLFF. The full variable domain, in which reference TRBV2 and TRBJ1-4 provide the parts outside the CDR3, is EPEVTQTPSHQVTQMGQEVILRCVPISNHLYFYWYRQILGQKVEFLVSFYNNEISEKSEIFDDQFSVERPDGSNFTLKIRSTKLEDSAMYFCASNAGHLNEKLFFGSGTQLSVL.

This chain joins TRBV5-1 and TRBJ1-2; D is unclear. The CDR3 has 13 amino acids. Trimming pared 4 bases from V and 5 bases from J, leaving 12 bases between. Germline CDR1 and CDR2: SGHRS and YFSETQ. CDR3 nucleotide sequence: TGCGCCAGCAGCGAGTCAGGCGAATATGGCTACACCTTC. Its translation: CASSESGEYGYTF.

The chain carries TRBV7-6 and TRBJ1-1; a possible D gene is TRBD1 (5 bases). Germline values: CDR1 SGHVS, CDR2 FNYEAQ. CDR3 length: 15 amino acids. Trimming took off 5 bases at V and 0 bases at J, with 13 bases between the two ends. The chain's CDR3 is CASSPRAGMNTEAFF. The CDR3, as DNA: TGTGCCAGCAGCCCTCGAGCAGGGATGAACACTGAAGCTTTCTTT.

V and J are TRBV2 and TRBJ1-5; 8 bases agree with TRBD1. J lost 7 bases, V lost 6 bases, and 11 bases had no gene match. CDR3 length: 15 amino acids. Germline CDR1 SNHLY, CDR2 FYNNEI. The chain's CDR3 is CASSLDRGIGQPQHF. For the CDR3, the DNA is TGTGCCAGCAGCCTCGACAGGGGCATCGGACAGCCCCAGCATTTT.

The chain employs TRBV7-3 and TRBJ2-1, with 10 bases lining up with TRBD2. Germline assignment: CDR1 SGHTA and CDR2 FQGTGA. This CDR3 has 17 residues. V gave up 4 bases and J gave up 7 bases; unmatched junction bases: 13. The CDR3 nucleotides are TGTGCCAGCAGCTCAGTGGCTAGCGGGAGTGCACGGAATGAGCAGTTCTTC. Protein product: CASSSVASGSARNEQFF.

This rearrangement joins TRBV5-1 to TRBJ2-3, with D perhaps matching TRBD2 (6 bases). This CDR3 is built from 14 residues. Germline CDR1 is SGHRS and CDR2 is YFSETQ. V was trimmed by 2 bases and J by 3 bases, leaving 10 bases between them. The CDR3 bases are TGCGCCAGCAGCTTTGAAGGGAGGACAGATACGCAGTATTTT. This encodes CASSFEGRTDTQYF.

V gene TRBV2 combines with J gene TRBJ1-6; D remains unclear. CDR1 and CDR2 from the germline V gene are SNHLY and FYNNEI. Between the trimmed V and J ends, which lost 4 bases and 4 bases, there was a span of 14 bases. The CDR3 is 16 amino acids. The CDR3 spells CASSARSPKYNSPLHF. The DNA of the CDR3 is TGTGCCAGCAGTGCGAGGAGTCCCAAATATAATTCACCCCTCCACTTT.

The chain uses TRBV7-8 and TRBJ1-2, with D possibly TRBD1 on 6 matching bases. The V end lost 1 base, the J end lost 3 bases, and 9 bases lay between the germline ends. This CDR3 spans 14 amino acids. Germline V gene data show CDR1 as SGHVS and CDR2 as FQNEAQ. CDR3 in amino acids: CASSLGRTDYGYTF. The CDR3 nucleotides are TGTGCCAGCAGCTTAGGTCGGACAGACTATGGCTACACCTTC.

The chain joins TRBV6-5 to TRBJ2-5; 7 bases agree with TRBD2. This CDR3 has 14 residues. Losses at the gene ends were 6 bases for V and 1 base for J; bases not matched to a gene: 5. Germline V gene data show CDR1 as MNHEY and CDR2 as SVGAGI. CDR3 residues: CASRVPGGQETQYF. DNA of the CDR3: TGTGCCAGCAGAGTACCGGGGGGCCAAGAGACCCAGTACTTC.

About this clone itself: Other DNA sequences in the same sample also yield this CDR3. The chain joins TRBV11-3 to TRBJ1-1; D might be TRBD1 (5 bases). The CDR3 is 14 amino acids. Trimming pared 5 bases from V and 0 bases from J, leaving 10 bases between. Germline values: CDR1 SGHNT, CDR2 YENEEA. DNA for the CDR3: TGTGCCAGCAGCCCGGGGGGGATGAACACTGAAGCTTTCTTT. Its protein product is CASSPGGMNTEAFF.

As DNA, the CDR3 is TGCGCCAGCAGCTCCACAGGGGGCTCGAACACTGAAGCTTTCTTT. Translating it yields CASSSTGGSNTEAFF. J is TRBJ1-1 and V is TRBV5-1, with 9 bases matching TRBD1. Germline loops: CDR1 SGHRS, CDR2 YFSETQ. The V gene end was trimmed by 3 bases and the J gene end by 1 base; junction bases not matched to a gene: 4. The CDR3 sequence is 15 residues long.

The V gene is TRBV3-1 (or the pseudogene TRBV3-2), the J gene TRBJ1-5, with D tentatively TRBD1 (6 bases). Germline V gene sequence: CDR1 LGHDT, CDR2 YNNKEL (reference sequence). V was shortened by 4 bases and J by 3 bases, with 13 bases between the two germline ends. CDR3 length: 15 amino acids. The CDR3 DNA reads TGTGCCAGCAGCCCTGGCCGGACAGTCAATCAGCCCCAGCATTTT. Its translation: CASSPGRTVNQPQHF.

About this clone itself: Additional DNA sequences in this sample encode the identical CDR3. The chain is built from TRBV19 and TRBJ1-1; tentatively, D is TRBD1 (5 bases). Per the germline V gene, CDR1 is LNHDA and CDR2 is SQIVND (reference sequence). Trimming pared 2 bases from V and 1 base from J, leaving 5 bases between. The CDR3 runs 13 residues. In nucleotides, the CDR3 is TGTGCCAGTAGTATAACAGGGAACACTGAAGCTTTCTTT. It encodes CASSITGNTEAFF.

The DNA of the CDR3 is TGCGCCAGCAGTCAGGGAGGGTTCGGTACGGAAAATCAGCCCCAGCATTTT. This gives the protein CASSQGGFGTENQPQHF. The chain has TRBV23-1 and TRBJ1-5; D unclear. TRBV23-1 counts as an open reading frame of uncertain function. V was pared by 3 bases and J by 4 bases, with 19 bases between. This CDR3 has 17 residues.

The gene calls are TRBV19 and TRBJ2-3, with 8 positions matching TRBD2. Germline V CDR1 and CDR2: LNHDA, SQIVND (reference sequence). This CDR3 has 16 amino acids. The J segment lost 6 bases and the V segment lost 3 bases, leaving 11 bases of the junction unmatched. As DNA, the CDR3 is TGTGCCAGTAGTATCGGAACTAGCGGAAGGCACGATACGCAGTATTTT. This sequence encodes CASSIGTSGRHDTQYF. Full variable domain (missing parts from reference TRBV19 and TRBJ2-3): DGGITQSPKYLFRKEGQNVTLSCEQNLNHDAMYWYRQDPGQGLRLIYYSQIVNDFQKGDIAEGYSVSREKKESFPLTVTSAQKNPTAFYLCASSIGTSGRHDTQYFGPGTRLTVL.

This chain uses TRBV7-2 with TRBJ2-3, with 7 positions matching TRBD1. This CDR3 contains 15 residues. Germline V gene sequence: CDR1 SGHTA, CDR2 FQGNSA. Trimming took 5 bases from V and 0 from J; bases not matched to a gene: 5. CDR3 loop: CASSDTGASTDTQYF. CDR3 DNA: TGTGCCAGCAGCGATACAGGGGCTAGCACAGATACGCAGTATTTT.

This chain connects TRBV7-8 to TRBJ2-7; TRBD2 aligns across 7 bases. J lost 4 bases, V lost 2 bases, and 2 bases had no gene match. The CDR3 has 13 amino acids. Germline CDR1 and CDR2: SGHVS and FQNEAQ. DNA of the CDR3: TGTGCCAGCAGCTTATCGCGGGGGTACGAGCAGTACGTC. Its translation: CASSLSRGYEQYV.

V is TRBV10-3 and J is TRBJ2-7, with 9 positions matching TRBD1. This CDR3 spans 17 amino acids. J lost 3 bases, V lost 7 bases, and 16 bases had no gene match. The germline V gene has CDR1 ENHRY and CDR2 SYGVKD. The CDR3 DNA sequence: TGTGCCATCACTGCTTTAAGAGGACAGGGGAAAATCTACGAGCAGTACGTC. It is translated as CAITALRGQGKIYEQYV.

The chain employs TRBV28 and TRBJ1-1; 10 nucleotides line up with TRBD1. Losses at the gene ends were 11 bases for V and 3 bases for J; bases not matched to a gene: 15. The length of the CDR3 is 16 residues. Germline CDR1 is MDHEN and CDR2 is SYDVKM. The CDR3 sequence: CASQPTTGTGDTEAFF. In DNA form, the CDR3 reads TGTGCCTCTCAACCCACGACCGGGACAGGGGACACTGAAGCTTTCTTT.

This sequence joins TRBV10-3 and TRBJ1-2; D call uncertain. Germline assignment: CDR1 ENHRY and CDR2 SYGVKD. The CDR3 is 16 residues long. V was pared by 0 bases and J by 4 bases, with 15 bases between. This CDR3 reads CAISESGSGQTYGYTF. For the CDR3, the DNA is TGTGCCATCAGTGAGTCGGGCAGCGGTCAAACCTATGGCTACACCTTC.

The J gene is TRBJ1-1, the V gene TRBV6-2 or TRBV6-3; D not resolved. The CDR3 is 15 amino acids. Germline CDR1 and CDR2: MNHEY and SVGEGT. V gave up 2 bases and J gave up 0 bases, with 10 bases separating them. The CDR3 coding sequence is TGTGCCAGCAGTTACGAGCGTCGGGTGAACACTGAAGCTTTCTTT. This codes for CASSYERRVNTEAFF.

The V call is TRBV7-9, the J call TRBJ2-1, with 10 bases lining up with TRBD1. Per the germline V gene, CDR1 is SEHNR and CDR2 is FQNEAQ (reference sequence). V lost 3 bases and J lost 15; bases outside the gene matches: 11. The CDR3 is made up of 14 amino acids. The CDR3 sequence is CASSLISGTGVSFF. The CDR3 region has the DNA TGTGCCAGCAGCTTGATTTCAGGGACAGGGGTGTCGTTCTTC.

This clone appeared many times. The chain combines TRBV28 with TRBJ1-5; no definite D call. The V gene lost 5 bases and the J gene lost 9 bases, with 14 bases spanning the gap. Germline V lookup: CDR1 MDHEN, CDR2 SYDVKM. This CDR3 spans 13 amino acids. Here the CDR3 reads CASSLLGAGPQHF. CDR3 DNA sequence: TGTGCCAGCAGTCTTCTTGGTGCCGGGCCCCAGCATTTT.

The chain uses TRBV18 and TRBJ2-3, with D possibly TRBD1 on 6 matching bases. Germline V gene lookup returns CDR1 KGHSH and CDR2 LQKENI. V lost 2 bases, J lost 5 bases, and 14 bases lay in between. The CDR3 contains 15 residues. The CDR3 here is CASSPVGARQDTQYF. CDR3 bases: TGTGCCAGCTCACCAGTGGGGGCAAGACAAGATACGCAGTATTTT.

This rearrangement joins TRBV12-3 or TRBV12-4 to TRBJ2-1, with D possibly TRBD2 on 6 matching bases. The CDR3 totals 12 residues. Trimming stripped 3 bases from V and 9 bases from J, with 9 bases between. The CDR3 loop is CASSFAGGEQFF. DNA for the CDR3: TGTGCCAGCAGTTTTGCCGGGGGTGAGCAGTTCTTC.

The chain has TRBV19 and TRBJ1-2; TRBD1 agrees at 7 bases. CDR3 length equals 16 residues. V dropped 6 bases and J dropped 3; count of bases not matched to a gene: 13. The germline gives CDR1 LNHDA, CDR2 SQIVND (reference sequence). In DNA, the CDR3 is TGTGCCAGTAGCCGCACCCCGACAGGGCTGCACTATGGCTACACCTTC. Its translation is CASSRTPTGLHYGYTF. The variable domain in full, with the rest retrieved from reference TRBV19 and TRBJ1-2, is DGGITQSPKYLFRKEGQNVTLSCEQNLNHDAMYWYRQDPGQGLRLIYYSQIVNDFQKGDIAEGYSVSREKKESFPLTVTSAQKNPTAFYLCASSRTPTGLHYGYTFGSGTRLTVV.

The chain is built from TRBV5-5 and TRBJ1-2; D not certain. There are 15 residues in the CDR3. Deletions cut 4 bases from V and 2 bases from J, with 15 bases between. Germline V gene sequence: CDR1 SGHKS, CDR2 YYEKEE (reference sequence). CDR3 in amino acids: CASSASQWANYGYTF. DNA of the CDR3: TGTGCCAGCAGCGCGAGCCAATGGGCCAACTATGGCTACACCTTC.

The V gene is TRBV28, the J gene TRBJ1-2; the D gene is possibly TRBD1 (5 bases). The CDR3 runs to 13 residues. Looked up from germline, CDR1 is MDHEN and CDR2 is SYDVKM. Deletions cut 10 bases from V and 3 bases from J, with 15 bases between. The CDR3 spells CATQGVVDYGYTF. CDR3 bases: TGTGCCACCCAAGGGGTAGTAGACTATGGCTACACCTTC.

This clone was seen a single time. DNA for the CDR3: TGTGCCAGCAGCTTATCGAGCGCACTACTGATTACCGGGGAGCTGTTTTTT. This encodes CASSLSSALLITGELFF. This chain joins TRBV7-6 and TRBJ2-2; no clear D gene. The CDR3 totals 17 residues. Germline V lookup: CDR1 SGHVS, CDR2 FNYEAQ. V shed 2 bases and J shed 5 bases, with 18 bases lying between them.